These 3 T cell receptor beta chains were all obtained from the same sample, sequenced in a study of T cells expressing NK-cell markers. TCRdb re-called the 5' RACE reads and shows each CDR3 protein once, DNA omitted. The record lists 550,000 to 600,000 distinct CDR3 sequences, of which the ten most abundant hold 3% to 4.5%. The sample was blood T cells: a sorted CD56 or NKG2C T cell subset, CD4+ or CD8+ T cells, or bulk PBMC T cells (not recorded which). The source is a young man in good health.

V gene TRBV12-3 or TRBV12-4 combines with J gene TRBJ2-3. The CDR3 spans 14 residues. CDR3 in amino acids: CASSFALNTDTQYF.

The chain links TRBV18 to TRBJ1-5; TCRdb returns TRBD1, unconfirmable since there is no DNA. The CDR3 has 14 amino acids. From germline, CDR1 is KGHSH and CDR2 LQKENI. CDR3: CASSKAGGNQPQHF.

The rearrangement uses TRBV20-1 and TRBJ2-2. CDR3 length: 13 residues. Germline CDR1 reads DFQATT; CDR2 reads SNEGSKA (reference sequence). The chain's CDR3 is CSASLQNTGELFF.